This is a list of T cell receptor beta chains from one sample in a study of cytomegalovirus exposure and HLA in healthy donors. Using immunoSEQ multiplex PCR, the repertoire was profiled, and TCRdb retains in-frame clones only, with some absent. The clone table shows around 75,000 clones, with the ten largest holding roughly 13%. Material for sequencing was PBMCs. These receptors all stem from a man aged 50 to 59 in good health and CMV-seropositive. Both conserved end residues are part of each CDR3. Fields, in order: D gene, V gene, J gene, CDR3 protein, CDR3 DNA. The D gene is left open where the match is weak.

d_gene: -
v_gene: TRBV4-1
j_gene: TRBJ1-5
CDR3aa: CASSRELGGGQPQHF
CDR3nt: TGCGCCAGCAGCCGCGAACTAGGGGGTGGTCAGCCCCAGCATTTT

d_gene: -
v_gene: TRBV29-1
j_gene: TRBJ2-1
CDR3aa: CSVEDQGGAGINEQFF
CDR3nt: TGCAGCGTTGAAGATCAGGGGGGCGCGGGCATAAATGAGCAGTTCTTC

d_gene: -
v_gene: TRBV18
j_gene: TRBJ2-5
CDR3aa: CASSPPGEETQYF
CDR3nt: TGTGCCAGCTCACCCCCAGGGGAAGAGACCCAGTACTTC

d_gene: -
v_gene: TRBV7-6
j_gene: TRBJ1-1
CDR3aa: CASSLGSSTGLNTEAFF
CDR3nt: TGTGCCAGCAGCTTAGGTAGTTCAACAGGGCTGAACACTGAAGCTTTCTTT

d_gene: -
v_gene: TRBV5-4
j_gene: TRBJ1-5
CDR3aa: CASSLGSGPEQPQHF
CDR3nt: TGTGCCAGCAGCTTGGGATCAGGGCCGGAACAGCCCCAGCATTTT

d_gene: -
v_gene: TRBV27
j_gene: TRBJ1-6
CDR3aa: CASRSTGWRSPLHF
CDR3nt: TGTGCCAGCAGGTCCACAGGGTGGAGGTCACCCCTCCACTTT

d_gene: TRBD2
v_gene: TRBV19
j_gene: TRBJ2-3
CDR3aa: CASSKGLAGGGDTQYF
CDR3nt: TGTGCCAGTAGTAAGGGACTAGCGGGAGGTGGAGATACGCAGTATTTT

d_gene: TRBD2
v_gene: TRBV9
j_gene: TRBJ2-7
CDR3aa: CASSVVDSGSGEQYF
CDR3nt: TGTGCCAGCAGCGTAGTTGATAGCGGGAGTGGCGAGCAGTACTTC

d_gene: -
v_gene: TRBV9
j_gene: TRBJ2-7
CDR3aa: CASSPSGQSFSYEQYF
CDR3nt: TGTGCCAGCAGCCCATCTGGACAGTCCTTCTCCTACGAGCAGTACTTC

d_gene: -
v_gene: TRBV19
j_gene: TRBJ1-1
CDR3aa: CASSRGGSGKAFF
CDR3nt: TGTGCCAGTAGTAGGGGAGGGTCCGGGAAAGCTTTCTTT

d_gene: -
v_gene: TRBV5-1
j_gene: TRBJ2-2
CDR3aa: CASSPRSGDTGELFF
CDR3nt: TGCGCCAGCAGCCCGCGCTCCGGGGACACCGGGGAGCTGTTTTTT

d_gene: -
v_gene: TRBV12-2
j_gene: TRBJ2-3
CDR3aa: CASRLPSLAPYTDTQYF
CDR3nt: TGTGCAAGTCGCTTACCGAGCCTAGCCCCCTACACAGATACGCAGTATTTT

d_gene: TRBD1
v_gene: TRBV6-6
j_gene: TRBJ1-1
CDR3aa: CASSSSGQGGTEAFF
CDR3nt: TGTGCCAGCAGTTCCTCTGGACAGGGGGGGACTGAAGCTTTCTTT

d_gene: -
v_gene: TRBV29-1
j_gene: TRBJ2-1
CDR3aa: CSVRGGSSYNEQFF
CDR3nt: TGCAGCGTTAGGGGGGGGAGCTCCTACAATGAGCAGTTCTTC

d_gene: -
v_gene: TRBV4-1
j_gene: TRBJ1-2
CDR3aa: CASSQLTGILYGYTF
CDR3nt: TGCGCCAGCAGCCAACTTACAGGGATACTCTATGGCTACACCTTC

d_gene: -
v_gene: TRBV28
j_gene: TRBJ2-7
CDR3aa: CASSFTDSPYYEQYF
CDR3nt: TGTGCCAGCAGTTTCACGGACTCTCCTTACTACGAGCAGTACTTC

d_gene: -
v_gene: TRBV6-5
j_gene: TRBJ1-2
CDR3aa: CASRFRGSFSYGYTF
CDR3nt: TGTGCCAGCCGTTTCCGGGGGTCATTTTCTTATGGCTACACCTTC

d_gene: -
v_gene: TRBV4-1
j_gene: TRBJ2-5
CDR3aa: CASSQERETQYF
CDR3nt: TGCGCCAGCAGCCAAGAGAGAGAGACCCAGTACTTC

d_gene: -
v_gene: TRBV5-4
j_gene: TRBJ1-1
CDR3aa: CASSLGQRNTEAFF
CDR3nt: TGTGCCAGCAGCTTGGGACAGCGGAACACTGAAGCTTTCTTT

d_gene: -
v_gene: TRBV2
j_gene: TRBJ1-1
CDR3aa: CATSMQGTEAFF
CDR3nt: TGTGCCACCAGCATGCAGGGAACTGAAGCTTTCTTT

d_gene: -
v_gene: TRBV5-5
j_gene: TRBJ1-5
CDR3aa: CASSLDQSNQPQHF
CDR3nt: TGTGCCAGCAGCTTGGATCAGAGCAATCAGCCCCAGCATTTT

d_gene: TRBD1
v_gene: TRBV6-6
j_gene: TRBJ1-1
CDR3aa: CASSRRGQNTEAFF
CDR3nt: TGTGCCAGCAGTCGTAGGGGGCAGAACACTGAAGCTTTCTTT

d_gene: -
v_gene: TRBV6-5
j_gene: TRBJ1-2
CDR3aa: CASSYSGAGTYGYTF
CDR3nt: TGTGCCAGCAGTTACTCAGGGGCGGGGACCTATGGCTACACCTTC

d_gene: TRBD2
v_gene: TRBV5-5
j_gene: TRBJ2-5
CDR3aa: CASSFLAGVETQYF
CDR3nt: TGTGCCAGCAGCTTCCTAGCGGGAGTAGAGACCCAGTACTTC

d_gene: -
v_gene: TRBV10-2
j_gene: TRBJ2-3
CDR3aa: CASSDWQGVDTQYF
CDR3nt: TGCGCCAGCAGTGATTGGCAAGGGGTAGATACGCAGTATTTT

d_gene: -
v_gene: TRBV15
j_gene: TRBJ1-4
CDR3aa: CATSRGTPGNEKLFF
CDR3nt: TGTGCCACCAGCAGAGGAACTCCAGGGAATGAAAAACTGTTTTTT

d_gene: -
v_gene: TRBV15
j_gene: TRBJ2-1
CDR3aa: CATSRELTSDEQFF
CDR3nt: TGTGCCACCAGCAGAGAACTGACGAGCGATGAGCAGTTCTTC

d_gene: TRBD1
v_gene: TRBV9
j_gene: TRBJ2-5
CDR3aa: CASSRGTGEETQYF
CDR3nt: TGTGCCAGCAGCCGGGGGACAGGGGAAGAGACCCAGTACTTC

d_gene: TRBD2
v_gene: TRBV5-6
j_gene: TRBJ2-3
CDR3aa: CASNPLAVDTQYF
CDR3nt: TGTGCCAGCAACCCACTAGCGGTAGATACGCAGTATTTT

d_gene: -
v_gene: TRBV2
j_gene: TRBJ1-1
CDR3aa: CASREQGALAEAFF
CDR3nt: TGTGCCAGCAGAGAACAGGGCGCCCTTGCCGAAGCTTTCTTT

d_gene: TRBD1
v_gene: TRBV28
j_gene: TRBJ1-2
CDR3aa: CASSFGTVNYGYTF
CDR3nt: TGTGCCAGCAGTTTCGGGACAGTTAACTATGGCTACACCTTC

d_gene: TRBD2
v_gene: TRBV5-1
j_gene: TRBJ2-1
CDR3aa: CASSPGLAESSYNEQFF
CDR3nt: TGCGCCAGCAGCCCGGGACTAGCGGAATCCTCCTACAATGAGCAGTTCTTC

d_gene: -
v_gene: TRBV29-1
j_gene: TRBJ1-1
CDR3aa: CSVKQLNTEAFF
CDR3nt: TGCAGCGTCAAACAGCTGAACACTGAAGCTTTCTTT

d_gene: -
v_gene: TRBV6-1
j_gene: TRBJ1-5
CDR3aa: CASSEGARPVYSNQPQHF
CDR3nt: TGTGCCAGCAGTGAAGGGGCCCGGCCTGTCTATAGCAATCAGCCCCAGCATTTT

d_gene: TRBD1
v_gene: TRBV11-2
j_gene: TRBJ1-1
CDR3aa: CASSLGRQGPEAFF
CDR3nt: TGTGCCAGCAGCTTAGGCCGACAGGGGCCTGAAGCTTTCTTT

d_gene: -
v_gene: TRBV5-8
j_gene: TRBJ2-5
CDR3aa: CASSFTGWVAQYF
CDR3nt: TGTGCCAGCAGCTTTACAGGGTGGGTGGCCCAGTACTTC

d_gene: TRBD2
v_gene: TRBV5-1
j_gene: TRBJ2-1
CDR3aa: CASSLEGSGLAGGGNEQFF
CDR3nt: TGCGCCAGCAGCTTGGAAGGGTCAGGCCTAGCGGGAGGAGGAAATGAGCAGTTCTTC

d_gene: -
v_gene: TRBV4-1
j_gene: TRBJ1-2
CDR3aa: CASSQVAGRGSYTF
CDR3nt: TGCGCCAGCAGCCAAGTAGCGGGCCGGGGGAGCTACACCTTC

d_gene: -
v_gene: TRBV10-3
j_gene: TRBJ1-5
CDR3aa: CAISESGDSNQPQHF
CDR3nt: TGTGCCATCAGTGAGTCGGGAGATAGCAATCAGCCCCAGCATTTT

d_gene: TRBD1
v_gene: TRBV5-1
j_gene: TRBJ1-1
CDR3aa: CASSRLGQFTEAFF
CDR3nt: TGCGCCAGCAGCCGACTGGGACAGTTCACTGAAGCTTTCTTT

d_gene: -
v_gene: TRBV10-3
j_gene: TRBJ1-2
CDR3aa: CAISYQGSDSGYTF
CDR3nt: TGTGCCATCAGCTATCAGGGATCTGATTCTGGCTACACCTTC

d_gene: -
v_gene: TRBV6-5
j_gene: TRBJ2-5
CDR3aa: CASSGGETQYF
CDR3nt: TGTGCCAGCAGTGGAGGGGAGACCCAGTACTTC

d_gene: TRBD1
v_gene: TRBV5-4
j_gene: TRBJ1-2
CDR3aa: CASSLEASQGTGYGYTF
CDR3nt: TGTGCCAGCAGCTTGGAGGCTTCACAGGGGACCGGCTATGGCTACACCTTC

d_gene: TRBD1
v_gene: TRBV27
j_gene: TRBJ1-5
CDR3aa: CASSSTGDYSNQPQHF
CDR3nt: TGTGCCAGCAGTTCGACAGGGGATTATAGCAATCAGCCCCAGCATTTT

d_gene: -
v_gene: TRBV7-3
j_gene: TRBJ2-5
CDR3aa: CASSLNPGETQYF
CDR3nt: TGTGCCAGCAGCTTAAATCCGGGAGAGACCCAGTACTTC

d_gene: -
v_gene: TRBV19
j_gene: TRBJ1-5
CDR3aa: CASSIEAGQLDQPQHF
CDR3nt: TGTGCCAGTAGTATAGAAGCGGGCCAACTGGATCAGCCCCAGCATTTT

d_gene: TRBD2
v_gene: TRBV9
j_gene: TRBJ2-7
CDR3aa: CASSAHGLAGGNEQYF
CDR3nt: TGTGCCAGCAGCGCCCACGGACTAGCGGGAGGGAACGAGCAGTACTTC

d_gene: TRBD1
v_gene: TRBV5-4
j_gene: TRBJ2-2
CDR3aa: CASSFDREDTGELFF
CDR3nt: TGTGCCAGCAGCTTCGACAGGGAAGATACCGGGGAGCTGTTTTTT

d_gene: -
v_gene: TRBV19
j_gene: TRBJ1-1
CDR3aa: CASTIHILNTEAFF
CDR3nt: TGTGCCAGTACCATACATATCTTGAACACTGAAGCTTTCTTT

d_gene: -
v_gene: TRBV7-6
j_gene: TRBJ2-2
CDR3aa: CASSPGRTGELFF
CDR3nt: TGTGCCAGCAGCCCGGGGAGGACCGGGGAGCTGTTTTTT

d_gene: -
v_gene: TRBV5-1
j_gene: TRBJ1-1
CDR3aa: CASHLGVNTEAFF
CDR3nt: TGCGCCAGCCACCTAGGGGTGAACACTGAAGCTTTCTTT

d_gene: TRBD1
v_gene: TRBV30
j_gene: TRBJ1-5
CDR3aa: CAWSPRTGGNQPQHF
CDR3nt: TGTGCCTGGAGCCCTCGGACAGGGGGCAATCAGCCCCAGCATTTT

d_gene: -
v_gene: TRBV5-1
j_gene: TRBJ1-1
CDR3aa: CASSLIPGQAVGTEAFF
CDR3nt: TGCGCCAGCAGCTTGATACCAGGGCAGGCGGTAGGCACTGAAGCTTTCTTT